Listed below are T cell receptor beta chains from one sample, sequenced in a study of cytomegalovirus exposure and HLA in healthy donors. Assay: immunoSEQ multiplex PCR; the TCRdb copy retains only in-frame clones and omits some. The sample has 100,000 to 150,000 clones, about 72% seen once. The sequencing sample was made of PBMCs. All receptors derive from a female donor in good health and CMV-seronegative. CDR3s include the opening cysteine and the closing phenylalanine or tryptophan. The order of the fields is clone size, J gene, CDR3 length, V gene, D gene, CDR3 protein, CDR3 DNA. D genes are given only for firm matches. Size is omitted from some rows. Given values are once, few, many or a class for expanded clones.

clone_size: -
j_call: TRBJ2-5
cdr3_length: 12
v_call: TRBV6-1
d_call: -
cdr3_aa: CASRRREETQYF
cdr3_nt: TGTGCCAGCAGGCGGAGGGAAGAGACCCAGTACTTC

clone_size: -
j_call: TRBJ1-1
cdr3_length: 14
v_call: TRBV7-9
d_call: -
cdr3_aa: CASSAAQGFAEAFF
cdr3_nt: TGTGCCAGCAGCGCGGCGCAGGGTTTTGCTGAAGCTTTCTTT

clone_size: -
j_call: TRBJ2-7
cdr3_length: 14
v_call: TRBV7-2
d_call: -
cdr3_aa: CASSFSVEGYEQYF
cdr3_nt: TGTGCCAGCAGCTTTTCCGTAGAGGGCTACGAGCAGTACTTC

clone_size: few
j_call: TRBJ2-7
cdr3_length: 15
v_call: TRBV28
d_call: -
cdr3_aa: CASTGGGLTTYEQYF
cdr3_nt: TGTGCCAGCACTGGGGGGGGGCTCACGACCTACGAGCAGTACTTC

clone_size: -
j_call: TRBJ2-7
cdr3_length: 14
v_call: TRBV28
d_call: -
cdr3_aa: CASSPAGLLYEQYF
cdr3_nt: TGTGCCAGCAGCCCCGCCGGACTGTTGTACGAGCAGTACTTC

clone_size: -
j_call: TRBJ2-7
cdr3_length: 14
v_call: TRBV10-3
d_call: -
cdr3_aa: CAISGTDKRSEQYF
cdr3_nt: TGTGCCATCAGTGGGACAGACAAAAGGTCCGAGCAGTACTTC

clone_size: -
j_call: TRBJ2-1
cdr3_length: 15
v_call: TRBV7-2
d_call: TRBD1
cdr3_aa: CASSPTGSTYNEQFF
cdr3_nt: TGTGCCAGCAGCCCGACAGGGTCTACGTACAATGAGCAGTTCTTC

clone_size: -
j_call: TRBJ2-1
cdr3_length: 15
v_call: TRBV5-1
d_call: TRBD2
cdr3_aa: CASSLRLAGINEQFF
cdr3_nt: TGCGCCAGCAGCTTGAGACTAGCGGGGATCAATGAGCAGTTCTTC

clone_size: -
j_call: TRBJ2-3
cdr3_length: 13
v_call: TRBV10-3
d_call: -
cdr3_aa: CAISESPADTQYF
cdr3_nt: TGTGCCATCAGTGAGTCGCCGGCAGATACGCAGTATTTT

clone_size: -
j_call: TRBJ1-4
cdr3_length: 14
v_call: TRBV10-3
d_call: TRBD1
cdr3_aa: CATSPGTEHEKLFF
cdr3_nt: TGTGCCACCAGCCCCGGGACAGAGCATGAAAAACTGTTTTTT

clone_size: once
j_call: TRBJ2-5
cdr3_length: 19
v_call: TRBV15
d_call: TRBD2
cdr3_aa: CATSRDAINNGLAAETQYF
cdr3_nt: TGTGCCACCAGCAGAGATGCCATCAACAACGGACTAGCAGCAGAGACCCAGTACTTC

clone_size: few
j_call: TRBJ1-1
cdr3_length: 13
v_call: TRBV7-2
d_call: TRBD1
cdr3_aa: CASSSDRGREAFF
cdr3_nt: TGTGCCAGCAGCTCGGACAGGGGGCGCGAGGCTTTCTTT

clone_size: -
j_call: TRBJ2-2
cdr3_length: 14
v_call: TRBV18
d_call: -
cdr3_aa: CASSSTVATGELFF
cdr3_nt: TGTGCCAGCTCATCGACAGTGGCCACCGGGGAGCTGTTTTTT

clone_size: once
j_call: TRBJ1-6
cdr3_length: 15
v_call: TRBV4-3
d_call: TRBD1
cdr3_aa: CASSQEGTGNSPLHF
cdr3_nt: TGCGCCAGCAGCCAAGAAGGGACAGGGAATTCACCCCTCCACTTT

clone_size: -
j_call: TRBJ2-1
cdr3_length: 15
v_call: TRBV28
d_call: TRBD2
cdr3_aa: CASTGAGAAYNEQFF
cdr3_nt: TGTGCCAGCACCGGGGCGGGAGCGGCTTACAATGAGCAGTTCTTC

clone_size: -
j_call: TRBJ2-1
cdr3_length: 14
v_call: TRBV13
d_call: -
cdr3_aa: CASSIRSGELEQFF
cdr3_nt: TGTGCCAGCAGCATAAGGTCGGGGGAGTTGGAGCAGTTCTTC

clone_size: -
j_call: TRBJ1-6
cdr3_length: 15
v_call: TRBV5-1
d_call: TRBD1
cdr3_aa: CASSLTGTGVSPLHF
cdr3_nt: TGCGCCAGCAGCTTAACCGGGACAGGGGTATCACCCCTCCACTTT

clone_size: -
j_call: TRBJ1-1
cdr3_length: 16
v_call: TRBV7-3
d_call: TRBD1
cdr3_aa: CASSPERTGESTEAFF
cdr3_nt: TGTGCCAGCAGCCCCGAGCGGACAGGGGAATCCACTGAAGCTTTCTTT

clone_size: -
j_call: TRBJ2-5
cdr3_length: 12
v_call: TRBV2
d_call: TRBD2
cdr3_aa: CASGGERETQYF
cdr3_nt: TGTGCCAGCGGGGGGGAGCGCGAGACCCAGTACTTC

clone_size: -
j_call: TRBJ2-7
cdr3_length: 15
v_call: TRBV6-4
d_call: -
cdr3_aa: CASSDRPGLIYEQYF
cdr3_nt: TGTGCCAGCAGCGACAGGCCCGGACTAATCTACGAGCAGTACTTC

clone_size: -
j_call: TRBJ1-2
cdr3_length: 15
v_call: TRBV7-2
d_call: -
cdr3_aa: CASTLGDNRGYGYTF
cdr3_nt: TGTGCCAGCACCCTTGGGGACAACCGGGGCTATGGCTACACCTTC

clone_size: -
j_call: TRBJ2-3
cdr3_length: 15
v_call: TRBV28
d_call: TRBD2
cdr3_aa: CASSPSGGGPDTQYF
cdr3_nt: TGTGCCAGCAGTCCTAGCGGGGGGGGCCCAGATACGCAGTATTTT

clone_size: -
j_call: TRBJ2-7
cdr3_length: 12
v_call: TRBV10-1
d_call: TRBD1
cdr3_aa: CASPGTGDEQYF
cdr3_nt: TGCGCCTCTCCCGGGACAGGGGACGAGCAGTACTTC

clone_size: -
j_call: TRBJ2-1
cdr3_length: 14
v_call: TRBV10-3
d_call: TRBD2
cdr3_aa: CAISVSSGANEQFF
cdr3_nt: TGTGCCATCAGCGTCTCTAGCGGGGCCAATGAGCAGTTCTTC

clone_size: -
j_call: TRBJ1-1
cdr3_length: 15
v_call: TRBV28
d_call: -
cdr3_aa: CASTPMAEGDTEAFF
cdr3_nt: TGTGCCAGCACCCCCATGGCCGAGGGGGACACTGAAGCTTTCTTT

clone_size: -
j_call: TRBJ1-3
cdr3_length: 13
v_call: TRBV4-3
d_call: -
cdr3_aa: CASSPGYGNTIYF
cdr3_nt: TGCGCCAGCAGCCCAGGGTATGGAAACACCATATATTTT

clone_size: -
j_call: TRBJ1-2
cdr3_length: 15
v_call: TRBV30
d_call: -
cdr3_aa: CAWRTVAGGRSGYTF
cdr3_nt: TGTGCCTGGAGGACCGTGGCGGGTGGACGGTCTGGCTACACCTTC

clone_size: -
j_call: TRBJ2-7
cdr3_length: 13
v_call: TRBV18
d_call: -
cdr3_aa: CASSPERAYEQYF
cdr3_nt: TGTGCCAGCTCACCAGAGAGGGCCTACGAGCAGTACTTC

clone_size: -
j_call: TRBJ1-2
cdr3_length: 14
v_call: TRBV7-9
d_call: -
cdr3_aa: CASSPVGATYGYTF
cdr3_nt: TGTGCCAGCAGCCCTGTGGGGGCAACGTATGGCTACACCTTC

clone_size: -
j_call: TRBJ2-7
cdr3_length: 13
v_call: TRBV4-3
d_call: -
cdr3_aa: CASSQGSSYEQYF
cdr3_nt: TGCGCCAGCAGCCAAGGGAGCTCCTACGAGCAGTACTTC

clone_size: -
j_call: TRBJ2-5
cdr3_length: 17
v_call: TRBV27
d_call: -
cdr3_aa: CASSERGAGGYQETQYF
cdr3_nt: TGTGCCAGCAGTGAAAGGGGGGCAGGGGGTTACCAAGAGACCCAGTACTTC

clone_size: -
j_call: TRBJ1-4
cdr3_length: 18
v_call: TRBV4-1
d_call: -
cdr3_aa: CASSRGRDLLRGNEKLFF
cdr3_nt: TGCGCCAGCAGCCGAGGCCGGGACCTCTTACGGGGGAATGAAAAACTGTTTTTT